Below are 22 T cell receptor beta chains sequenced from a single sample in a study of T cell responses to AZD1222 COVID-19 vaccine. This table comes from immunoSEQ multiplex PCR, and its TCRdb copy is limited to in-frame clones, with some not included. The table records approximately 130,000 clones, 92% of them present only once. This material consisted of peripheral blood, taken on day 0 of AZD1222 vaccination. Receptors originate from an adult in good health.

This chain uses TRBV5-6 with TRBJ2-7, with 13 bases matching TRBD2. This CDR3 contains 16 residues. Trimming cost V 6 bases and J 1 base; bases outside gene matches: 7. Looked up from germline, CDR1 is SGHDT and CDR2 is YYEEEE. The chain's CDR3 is CASNGLAGVGSYEQYF. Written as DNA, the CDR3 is TGTGCCAGCAACGGACTAGCGGGAGTTGGTTCCTACGAGCAGTACTTC.

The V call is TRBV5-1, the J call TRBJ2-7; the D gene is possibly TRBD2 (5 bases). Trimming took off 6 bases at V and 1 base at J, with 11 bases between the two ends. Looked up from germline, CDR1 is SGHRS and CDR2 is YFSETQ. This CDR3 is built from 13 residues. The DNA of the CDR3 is TGCGCCAGCACAGAGGGCAGTTCCTACGAGCAGTACTTC. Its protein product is CASTEGSSYEQYF.

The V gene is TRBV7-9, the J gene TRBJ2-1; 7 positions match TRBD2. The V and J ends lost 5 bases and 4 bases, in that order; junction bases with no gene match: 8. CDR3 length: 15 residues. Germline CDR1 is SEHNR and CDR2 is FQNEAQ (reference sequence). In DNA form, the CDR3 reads TGTGCCAGCAGCCCGCGCGGGGGAGGTTACAATGAGCAGTTCTTC. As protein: CASSPRGGGYNEQFF. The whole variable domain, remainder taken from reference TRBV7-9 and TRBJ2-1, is DTGVSQNPRHKITKRGQNVTFRCDPISEHNRLYWYRQTLGQGPEFLTYFQNEAQLEKSRLLSDRFSAERPKGSFSTLEIQRTEQGDSAMYLCASSPRGGGYNEQFFGPGTRLTVL.

CDR3 sequence reads: CASSWESGTTSPLHF. CDR3 DNA: TGTGCCAGCAGCTGGGAATCCGGGACAACATCACCCCTCCACTTT. The rearrangement uses TRBV2 and TRBJ1-6, with D possibly TRBD1 on 6 matching bases. The CDR3 is 15 residues long. The V end was cut by 6 bases, the J end by 10 bases, with 19 bases between. Germline CDR1 SNHLY, CDR2 FYNNEI.

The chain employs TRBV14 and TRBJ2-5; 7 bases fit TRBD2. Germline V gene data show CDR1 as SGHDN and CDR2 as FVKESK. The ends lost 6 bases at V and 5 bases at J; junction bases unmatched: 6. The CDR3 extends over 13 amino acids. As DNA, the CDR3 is TGTGCCAGCAGAATGGCGGGAGAGGAGACCCAGTACTTC. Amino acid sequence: CASRMAGEETQYF.

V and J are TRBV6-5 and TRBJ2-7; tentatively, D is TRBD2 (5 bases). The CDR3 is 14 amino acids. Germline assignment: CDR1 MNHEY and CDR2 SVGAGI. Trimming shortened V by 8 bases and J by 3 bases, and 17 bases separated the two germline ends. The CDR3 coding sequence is TGTGCCAGCCGGGGTGACACGGACCGCTACGAGCAGTACTTC. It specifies CASRGDTDRYEQYF.

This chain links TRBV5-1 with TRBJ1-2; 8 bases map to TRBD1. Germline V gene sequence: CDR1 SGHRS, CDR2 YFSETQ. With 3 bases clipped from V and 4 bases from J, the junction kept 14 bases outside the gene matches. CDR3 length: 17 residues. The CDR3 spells CASSSGGAGGVGYGYTF. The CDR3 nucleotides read TGCGCCAGCAGCTCGGGTGGGGCAGGGGGCGTCGGCTATGGCTACACCTTC.

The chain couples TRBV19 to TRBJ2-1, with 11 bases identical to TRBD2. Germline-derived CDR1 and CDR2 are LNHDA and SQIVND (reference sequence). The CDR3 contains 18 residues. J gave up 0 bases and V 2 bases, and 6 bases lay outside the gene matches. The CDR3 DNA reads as TGTGCCAGTAGTATAAGTAGCGGGAGGGTTAGCTCCTACAATGAGCAGTTCTTC. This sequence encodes CASSISSGRVSSYNEQFF.

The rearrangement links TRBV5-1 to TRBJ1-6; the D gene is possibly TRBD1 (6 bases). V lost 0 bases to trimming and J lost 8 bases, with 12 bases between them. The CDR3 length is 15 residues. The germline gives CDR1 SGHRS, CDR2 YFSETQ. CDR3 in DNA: TGCGCCAGCAGCTTGGAAGGGGGGAACTATTCACCCCTCCACTTT. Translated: CASSLEGGNYSPLHF.

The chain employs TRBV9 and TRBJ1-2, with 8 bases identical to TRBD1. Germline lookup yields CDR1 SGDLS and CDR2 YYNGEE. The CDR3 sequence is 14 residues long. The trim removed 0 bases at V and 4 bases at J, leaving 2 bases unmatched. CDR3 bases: TGTGCCAGCAGCGTAGGGGACAGGCCCTATGGCTACACCTTC. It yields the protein CASSVGDRPYGYTF.

The chain's CDR3 is CASSEVPSTHYEQYF. CDR3 in DNA: TGTGCCAGCAGTGAAGTGCCCTCGACCCACTACGAGCAGTACTTC. This chain connects TRBV6-1 to TRBJ2-7; unclear D gene. The CDR3 runs 15 residues. CDR1 and CDR2 from the germline V gene are MNHNS and SASEGT. Trimming pared 1 base from V and 3 bases from J, leaving 13 bases between.

The CDR3 protein is CASRLSQETQYF. The CDR3, as DNA: TGTGCCAGCAGGCTTTCTCAAGAGACCCAGTACTTC. The rearrangement links TRBV12-3 or TRBV12-4 to TRBJ2-5; no clear D gene. V lost 6 bases and J 2 bases, leaving 7 bases between the germline ends. This CDR3 contains 12 residues.

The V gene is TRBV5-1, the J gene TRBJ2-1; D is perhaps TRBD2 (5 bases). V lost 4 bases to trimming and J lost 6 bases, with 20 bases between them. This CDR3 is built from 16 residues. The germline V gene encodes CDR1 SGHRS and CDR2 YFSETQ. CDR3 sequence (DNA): TGCGCCAGCAGCATGGCAGGAGGCTATTCGCTCAATGAGCAGTTCTTC. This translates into CASSMAGGYSLNEQFF. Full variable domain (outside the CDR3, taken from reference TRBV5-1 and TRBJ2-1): KAGVTQTPRYLIKTRGQQVTLSCSPISGHRSVSWYQQTPGQGLQFLFEYFSETQRNKGNFPGRFSGRQFSNSRSEMNVSTLELGDSALYLCASSMAGGYSLNEQFFGPGTRLTVL.

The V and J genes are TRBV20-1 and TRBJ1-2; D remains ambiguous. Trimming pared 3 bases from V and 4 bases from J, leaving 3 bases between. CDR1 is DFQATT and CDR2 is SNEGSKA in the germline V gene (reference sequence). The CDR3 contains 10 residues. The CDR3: CSASVYGYTF. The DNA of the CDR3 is TGCAGTGCTAGTGTCTATGGCTACACCTTC.

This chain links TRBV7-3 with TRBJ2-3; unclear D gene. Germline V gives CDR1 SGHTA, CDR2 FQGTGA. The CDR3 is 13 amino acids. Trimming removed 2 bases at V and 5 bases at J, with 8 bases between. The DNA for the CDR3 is TGTGCCAGCAGCTTAGATCTTAAAGATACGCAGTATTTT. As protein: CASSLDLKDTQYF.

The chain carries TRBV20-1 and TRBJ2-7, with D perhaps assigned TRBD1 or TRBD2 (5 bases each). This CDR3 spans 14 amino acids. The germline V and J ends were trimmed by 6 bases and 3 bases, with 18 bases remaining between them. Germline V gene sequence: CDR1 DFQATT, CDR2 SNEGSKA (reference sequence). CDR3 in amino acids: CSASSPGRYYEQYF. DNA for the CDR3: TGCAGTGCAAGTAGTCCAGGGAGATACTACGAGCAGTACTTC.

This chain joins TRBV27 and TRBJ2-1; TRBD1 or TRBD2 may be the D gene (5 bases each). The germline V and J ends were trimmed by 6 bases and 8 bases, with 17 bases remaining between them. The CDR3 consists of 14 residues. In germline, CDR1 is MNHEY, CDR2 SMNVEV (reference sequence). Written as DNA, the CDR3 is TGTGCCAGCAGCCCCTTCGGGGCTCGGTATGAGCAGTTCTTC. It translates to CASSPFGARYEQFF.

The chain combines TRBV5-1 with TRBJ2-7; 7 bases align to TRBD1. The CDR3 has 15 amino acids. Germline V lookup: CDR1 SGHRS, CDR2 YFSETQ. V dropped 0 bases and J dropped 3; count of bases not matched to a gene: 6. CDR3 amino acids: CASSLAGSGGYEQYF. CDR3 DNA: TGCGCCAGCAGCTTGGCCGGGTCAGGGGGCTACGAGCAGTACTTC.

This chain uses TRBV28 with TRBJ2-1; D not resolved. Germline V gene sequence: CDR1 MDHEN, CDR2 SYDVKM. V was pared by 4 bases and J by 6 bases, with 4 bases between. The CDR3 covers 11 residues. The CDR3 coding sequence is TGTGCCAGCAGTTACCGCAATGAGCAGTTCTTC. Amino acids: CASSYRNEQFF.

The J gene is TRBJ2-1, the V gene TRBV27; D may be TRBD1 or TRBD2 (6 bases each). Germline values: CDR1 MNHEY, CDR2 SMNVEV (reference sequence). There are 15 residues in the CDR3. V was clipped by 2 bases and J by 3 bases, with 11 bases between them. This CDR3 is CASSLRRGSYNEQFF. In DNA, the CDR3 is TGTGCCAGCAGTTTACGGAGGGGGAGCTACAATGAGCAGTTCTTC.

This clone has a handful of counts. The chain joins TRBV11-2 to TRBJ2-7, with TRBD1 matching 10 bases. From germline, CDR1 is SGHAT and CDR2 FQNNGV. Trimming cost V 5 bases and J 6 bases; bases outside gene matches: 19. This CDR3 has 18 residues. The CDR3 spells CASSLWGVPGQGSSEQYF. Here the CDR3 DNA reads TGTGCCAGCAGCCTATGGGGCGTCCCGGGACAGGGGTCCAGCGAGCAGTACTTC.

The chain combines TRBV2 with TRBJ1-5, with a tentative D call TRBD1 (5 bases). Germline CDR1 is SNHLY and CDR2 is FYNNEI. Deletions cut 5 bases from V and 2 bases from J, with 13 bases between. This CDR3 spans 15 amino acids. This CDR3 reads CASSSSWGGNQPQHF. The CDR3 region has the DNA TGTGCCAGCAGTAGCTCATGGGGGGGCAATCAGCCCCAGCATTTT.